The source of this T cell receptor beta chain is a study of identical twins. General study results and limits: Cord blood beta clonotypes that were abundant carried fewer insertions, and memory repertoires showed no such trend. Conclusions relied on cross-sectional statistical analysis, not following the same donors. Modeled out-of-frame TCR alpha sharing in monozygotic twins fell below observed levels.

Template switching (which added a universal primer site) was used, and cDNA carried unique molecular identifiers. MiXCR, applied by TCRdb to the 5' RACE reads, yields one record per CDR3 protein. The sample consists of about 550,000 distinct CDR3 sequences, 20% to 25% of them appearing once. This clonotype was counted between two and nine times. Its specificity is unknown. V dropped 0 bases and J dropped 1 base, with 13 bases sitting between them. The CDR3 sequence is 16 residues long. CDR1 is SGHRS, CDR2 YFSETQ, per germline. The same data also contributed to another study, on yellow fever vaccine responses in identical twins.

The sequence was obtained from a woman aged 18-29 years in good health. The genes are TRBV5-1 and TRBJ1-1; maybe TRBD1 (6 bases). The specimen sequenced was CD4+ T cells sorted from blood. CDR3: CASSLAVQGANTEAFF. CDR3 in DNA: TGCGCCAGCAGCTTGGCGGTACAGGGAGCGAACACTGAAGCTTTCTTT.